These 15 T cell receptor beta chains originate from one sample sequenced in a study of blood T cell repertoires in COVID-19. The protocol was immunoSEQ multiplex PCR, while the TCRdb copy is restricted to in-frame clones and leaves out a portion. Of 10,000 to 15,000 clones in the sample, roughly nine tenths were seen once. Source material: peripheral blood. The receptor set was obtained from a woman aged 60-75 years with active COVID-19.

This clone was observed a single time. This chain links TRBV7-9 with TRBJ2-3; D may be TRBD2 (5 bases). The CDR3 contains 15 residues. Trimming stripped 2 bases from V and 2 bases from J, with 11 bases between. CDR1 is SEHNR, CDR2 FQNEAQ, per germline (reference sequence). The CDR3 coding sequence is TGTGCCAGCAGCTTACGATCGACTACCACAGATACGCAGTATTTT. It yields the protein CASSLRSTTTDTQYF.

J is TRBJ2-4 and V is TRBV3-1 (or the pseudogene TRBV3-2); D gene unclear. V was trimmed by 5 bases and J by 0 bases, leaving 5 bases between them. CDR3 length equals 13 residues. Per the germline V gene, CDR1 is LGHDT and CDR2 is YNNKEL (reference sequence). CDR3 loop: CASSSLAKNIQYF. Written as DNA, the CDR3 is TGTGCCAGCAGCAGCCTAGCCAAAAACATTCAGTACTTC.

This clone was seen a single time. Written as DNA, the CDR3 is TGTGCCAGTAGTAACCCTCCGGGACAGGATAACTATGGCTACACCTTC. Protein sequence: CASSNPPGQDNYGYTF. J is TRBJ1-2 and V is TRBV19, with TRBD1 identical over 8 bases. In germline, CDR1 is LNHDA, CDR2 SQIVND (reference sequence). The CDR3 runs to 16 residues. With 4 bases clipped from V and 1 base from J, the junction kept 8 bases outside the gene matches. Together with reference TRBV19 and TRBJ1-2, the CDR3 gives the full variable domain: DGGITQSPKYLFRKEGQNVTLSCEQNLNHDAMYWYRQDPGQGLRLIYYSQIVNDFQKGDIAEGYSVSREKKESFPLTVTSAQKNPTAFYLCASSNPPGQDNYGYTFGSGTRLTVV.

This sequence joins TRBV24-1 and TRBJ2-5; TRBD2 matches 7 bases. The CDR3 runs 13 residues. V lost 8 bases, J lost 4 bases, and 6 bases stayed unmatched. The germline CDR1 and CDR2 sequences are KGHDR and SFDVKD. CDR3 bases: TGTGCCACCAACCCGGGGGGAGGAGAGACCCAGTACTTC. Translated: CATNPGGGETQYF.

The genes are TRBV5-4 and TRBJ2-5, with D possibly TRBD1 on 5 matching bases. CDR1 is SGHNT and CDR2 is YYREEE in the germline V gene (reference sequence). The V gene lost 0 bases and the J gene lost 5 bases, with 8 bases spanning the gap. The CDR3 runs to 13 residues. The CDR3 is CASSLEGWETQYF. The CDR3 DNA reads TGTGCCAGCAGCTTGGAGGGGTGGGAGACCCAGTACTTC.

With regard to this clone: The same CDR3 can be traced to other DNA sequences in this sample. Here the CDR3 DNA reads TGTGCCAGCAGCCTAGCGGGGGGGAGCACAGATACGCAGTATTTT. It codes for CASSLAGGSTDTQYF. This rearrangement joins TRBV7-3 to TRBJ2-3; 12 bases map to TRBD2. J lost 0 bases, V lost 5 bases, and 0 bases had no gene match. Germline values: CDR1 SGHTA, CDR2 FQGTGA. The CDR3 is made up of 15 amino acids.

This clone came up once. The rearrangement links TRBV2 to TRBJ2-3; 9 bases are a match to TRBD1. Germline trimming cut 6 bases from V and 4 bases from J; bases unmatched to any gene: 11. Germline CDR1 and CDR2: SNHLY and FYNNEI. This CDR3 region has 16 residues. The CDR3 reads CASSAGQGFSSDTQYF. The CDR3 DNA sequence: TGTGCCAGCAGCGCCGGACAGGGGTTTTCCTCAGATACGCAGTATTTT.

The J gene is TRBJ2-4, the V gene TRBV3-1 (or the pseudogene TRBV3-2), with 8 bases lining up with TRBD1. Germline-derived CDR1 and CDR2 are LGHDT and YNNKEL (reference sequence). The CDR3 contains 13 residues. Trimming at V came to 8 bases and at J to 8 bases, leaving 8 bases not matched to a gene. The CDR3: CASGRDRTHIQYF. CDR3 bases: TGTGCCAGCGGACGGGACAGGACGCACATTCAGTACTTC.

V usage is TRBV28 and J usage is TRBJ2-1; TRBD2 is a possible D gene (5 bases). Between the trimmed V and J ends, which lost 7 bases and 3 bases, there was a span of 13 bases. CDR1 is MDHEN, CDR2 SYDVKM, per germline. The CDR3 is made up of 14 amino acids. The CDR3 bases are TGTGCCAGCAAACTGGAGGCGAACTACAATGAGCAGTTCTTC. Translating gives CASKLEANYNEQFF.

The chain is built from TRBV6-5 and TRBJ1-5; no definite D call. The CDR3 has 14 residues. V shed 6 bases and J shed 10 bases, with 19 bases lying between them. Germline V CDR1 and CDR2: MNHEY, SVGAGI. For the CDR3, the DNA is TGTGCCAGCAGCGCCGAGGGCCGATCGGGACCCCAGCATTTT. Residues: CASSAEGRSGPQHF.

This chain uses TRBV2 with TRBJ2-1, with D maybe TRBD1 (6 bases). Trimming removed 3 bases at V and 0 bases at J, with 12 bases between. In germline, CDR1 is SNHLY, CDR2 FYNNEI. There are 16 residues in the CDR3. CDR3 loop: CASSDPADSSYNEQFF. CDR3 DNA: TGTGCCAGCAGTGATCCTGCGGACAGCTCCTACAATGAGCAGTTCTTC.

The rearrangement links TRBV19 to TRBJ1-3; D is undetermined. The CDR3 spans 15 residues. V dropped 3 bases and J dropped 2 bases, with 11 bases sitting between them. Germline CDR1 LNHDA, CDR2 SQIVND (reference sequence). Here the CDR3 reads CASSIPGRTGNTIYF. CDR3 sequence (DNA): TGTGCCAGTAGTATCCCTGGGAGAACTGGAAACACCATATATTTT. Variable domain in full (rest from reference TRBV19 and TRBJ1-3): DGGITQSPKYLFRKEGQNVTLSCEQNLNHDAMYWYRQDPGQGLRLIYYSQIVNDFQKGDIAEGYSVSREKKESFPLTVTSAQKNPTAFYLCASSIPGRTGNTIYFGEGSWLTVV.

The V call is TRBV9, the J call TRBJ1-1, with 7 nucleotides matching TRBD1. This CDR3 region has 16 residues. Unmatched junction bases numbered 11, after V lost 3 bases and J lost 3 bases. Germline lookup yields CDR1 SGDLS and CDR2 YYNGEE. CDR3 amino acids: CASSARTGSIYTEAFF. The DNA for the CDR3 is TGTGCCAGCAGCGCGAGGACAGGTTCAATATACACTGAAGCTTTCTTT.

The chain links TRBV3-1 (or the pseudogene TRBV3-2) to TRBJ1-3; D is unresolved. V lost 4 bases and J lost 0, with 16 bases in between. CDR1 is LGHDT and CDR2 is YNNKEL in the germline V gene (reference sequence). The CDR3 is made up of 17 amino acids. CDR3 sequence reads: CASSLLSGARSGNTIYF. Here the CDR3 DNA reads TGTGCCAGCAGCCTCCTCTCGGGTGCTCGCTCTGGAAACACCATATATTTT.

The rearrangement links TRBV20-1 to TRBJ2-7; 11 bases line up with TRBD2. The CDR3 is 13 residues long. Per the germline V gene, CDR1 is DFQATT and CDR2 is SNEGSKA (reference sequence). After removal of 3 bases from V and 6 bases from J, the junction contained 4 bases not matched to a gene. The CDR3 sequence is CSASGLAGGEQYF. DNA of the CDR3: TGCAGTGCTAGTGGTCTAGCGGGAGGCGAGCAGTACTTC.